The rows below give T cell receptor beta chains drawn from one sample of a study of PD-L1 blockade in urothelial cancer. Only in-frame clones appear in the TCRdb table, and some are missing; sequencing was by immunoSEQ multiplex PCR. The repertoire holds more than 35,000 clones, about four fifths seen once, with roughly 3.2% in the top ten. The sample was PBMCs, taken around atezolizumab (anti-PD-L1) treatment. The receptor source for this set is a man between 65 and 85 years old with urothelial cancer. CDR3s include the opening cysteine and the closing phenylalanine or tryptophan. Each record gives: clone size, V gene, D gene, J gene, CDR3 protein, CDR3 DNA. The D gene is left open where the match is weak. Size is stated for part of the rows, as once, few or many counts, or as a class when the clone is expanded.

.,TRBV6-5,.,TRBJ1-5,CASSSVLGVQPQHF,TGTGCCAGCAGTTCGGTCTTAGGGGTTCAGCCCCAGCATTTT
.,TRBV7-2,TRBD1,TRBJ2-3,CADAPTGGFTDTQYF,TGTGCAGACGCCCCGACAGGGGGCTTCACAGATACGCAGTATTTT
few,TRBV2,TRBD2,TRBJ2-1,CASRAGSGSSGEQFF,TGTGCCAGCAGGGCGGGTAGCGGGAGTTCCGGTGAGCAGTTCTTC
once,TRBV7-6,.,TRBJ1-3,CASSLDASDSGNTIYF,TGTGCCAGCAGCTTAGATGCCAGTGACTCTGGAAACACCATATATTTT
.,TRBV28,TRBD1,TRBJ1-2,CASSLSQGAYYGYTF,TGTGCCAGCAGTTTATCCCAGGGGGCCTACTATGGCTACACCTTC
.,TRBV19,TRBD1,TRBJ2-6,CASGPPGQGMAGANVLTF,TGTGCCAGTGGCCCCCCGGGACAGGGGATGGCTGGGGCCAACGTCCTGACTTTC
.,TRBV19,TRBD1,TRBJ2-1,CASSTHTGGEKFF,TGTGCCAGTAGTACCCATACAGGGGGCGAAAAGTTCTTC
.,TRBV28,.,TRBJ1-5,CASSYRVNQPQHF,TGTGCCAGCAGTTACAGGGTGAATCAGCCCCAGCATTTT
.,TRBV7-2,.,TRBJ2-7,CASSPDRNAYEQYF,TGTGCCAGCAGCCCCGACAGGAATGCCTACGAGCAGTACTTC
.,TRBV15,.,TRBJ2-3,CATSATTTGSDTQYF,TGTGCCACCAGCGCGACAACGACAGGATCAGATACGCAGTATTTT
.,TRBV19,TRBD1,TRBJ2-3,CASGKPGQRPDTQYF,TGTGCCAGTGGTAAACCGGGACAGAGGCCAGATACGCAGTATTTT
.,TRBV19,TRBD1,TRBJ1-5,CASSDGQGAQHF,TGTGCCAGTAGTGACGGGCAGGGGGCCCAGCATTTT
.,TRBV6-6,.,TRBJ2-3,CASRDRLSTDTQYF,TGTGCCAGCAGAGACAGACTGAGCACAGATACGCAGTATTTT
.,TRBV9,.,TRBJ1-4,CASSPGGEGGYEKLFF,TGTGCCAGCAGCCCTGGCGGTGAAGGGGGTTATGAAAAACTGTTTTTT
once,TRBV28,TRBD2,TRBJ2-7,CASRQNGLAGAAEQYF,TGTGCCAGCAGACAAAATGGGCTAGCGGGAGCCGCCGAGCAGTACTTC
.,TRBV15,TRBD1,TRBJ1-5,CATSRRRGQGASNQPQHF,TGTGCCACCAGCAGAAGAAGAGGACAGGGGGCCAGCAATCAGCCCCAGCATTTT